This T cell receptor beta chain was observed in a study of blood T cell repertoires in COVID-19 (TCRdb year 2020). In terms of the full investigation: The collaborator samples originated in the United States, Italy and Spain and spanned the acute and convalescent phases of COVID-19. The material from the prospective study consisted of cDNA or gDNA derived from T cells, B-cell-depleted T cells, or PBMCs. The dataset comprised deeply sampled blood TCRbeta repertoires from subjects exposed to, actively infected with, or recovered from COVID-19. The repertoires were released in a freely available public database meant as a resource for research on the immune response to SARS-CoV-2. The samples were drawn from two sources: the first 160 participants of the ongoing ImmuneRACE study, and 1,000 to 1,500 subjects contributed by 6 global collaborators. Sample metadata almost always included a de-identified subject ID, COVID-19 status, age in years and sex. HLA class I and class II types, where available, came from metadata supplied by the sample provider rather than from assay-based typing. Broader findings and caveats from the paper: The quantity of clinical and demographic metadata differed by source and by participant and was supplied without curation.

Comments on this clone: The target of this receptor is not known. It has no much larger one-base neighbor in the sample; base qualities were not kept.

TCRbeta CDR3 regions were amplified from genomic DNA using the immunoSEQ Assay, a bias-controlled multiplex PCR. On the authors' methods: The number of nucleated cells in each sample was estimated from the amplification of reference gene primers within the assay. To quantify the absolute abundance of each unique TCRbeta CDR3 rearrangement, sequence reads were collapsed and filtered. For each sample, productive Simpson clonality was calculated as the square root of Simpson's diversity index over productive rearrangements. Imported from immuneACCESS, the table was reduced by TCRdb to in-frame sequences with V and J called. These copies leave out some clones; in studies compared against another copy, an unresolved V gene accounts for under half, and the cause of the remainder is not known. V and J calls and clone size are given by that table; D and trimming were obtained from the DNA. A total of about 230,000 clones appear in this sample, 75% to 85% of them only once. Roughly 1.2% of the sample belongs to the ten largest clones.

In Seattle, one collaborating source enrolled patients while the infection was active and tracked those patients longitudinally over the course of disease. The collaborating institutions used their own protocols to collect whole blood in K2EDTA tubes. For TCRbeta analysis, collaborators shipped samples in one of three forms: frozen whole blood, isolated PBMCs, or DNA extracted from either of those sample types. The sequenced material came from peripheral blood. The TCR was taken from a woman in her thirties with COVID-19, enrolled during active disease.

The CDR3 protein: CASGLPVQGPMPGELFF. DNA sequence: TGTGCTAGTGGTTTGCCCGTACAGGGCCCCATGCCCGGGGAGCTGTTTTTT. The receptor chain draws on TRBV12-5 and TRBJ2-2; TRBD1 could be the D gene, as 6 bases match. From the cysteine up to the phenylalanine, the CDR3 has a length of 17 residues. Only the CDR3 region is kept as DNA, spanning 51 bases read in frame from base 1. V lost 2 bases and J lost 6 bases; the stretch between them is 19 bases long. For CDR1 and CDR2, the germline V gene lists LGHNT and FRNRAP.